This T cell receptor beta chain was sequenced for a study of blood T cell repertoires in COVID-19. The overall study: Acute and convalescent COVID-19 samples came from the United States, Italy and Spain.

The assay was immunoSEQ multiplex PCR, and TCRdb's table has in-frame clones only and misses some. The data contain approximately 260,000 clones, around 85% of them singletons. CDR1 KGHSH and CDR2 LQKENI come from the germline V gene. The junction had 5 bases not matched to a gene; V was cut back by 5 bases and J by 1 base. CDR3 length equals 16 residues. Specimen: peripheral blood. This chain links TRBV18 with TRBJ1-5, with TRBD1 matching over 10 bases. The origin of this receptor is a woman aged 80 or over with acute or convalescent COVID-19. The DNA of the CDR3 is TGTGCCAGCTCAACCGGACAGGGGGGGAGCAATCAGCCCCAGCATTTT. It codes for CASSTGQGGSNQPQHF.